Below, 14 T cell receptor beta chains from the same sample are listed, as sequenced in a study of shared clonotypes between healthy human individuals. In the naive CD8 group, cells lacked CD45RO and were positively selected for CCR7, so terminally differentiated effector memory CD45RA+ cells were left out. The data were produced by immunoSEQ multiplex PCR, yet TCRdb's version contains in-frame clones alone and is incomplete. The sample carries roughly 650,000 clones, roughly 96% recorded once. Sequenced material: naive CD8+ T cells sorted from blood. These receptor sequences come from a woman younger than 45 in good health.

This clone appeared a single time. The gene calls are TRBV7-9 and TRBJ2-7; possibly TRBD1 for D (6 bases). The germline gives CDR1 SEHNR, CDR2 FQNEAQ (reference sequence). V gave up 4 bases and J gave up 3 bases, with 10 bases separating them. This CDR3 has 13 residues. As DNA, the CDR3 is TGTGCCAGCAGCTCCCGGGACAACTACGAGCAGTACTTC. This encodes CASSSRDNYEQYF. Filled out from reference TRBV7-9 and TRBJ2-7, the complete variable domain reads DTGVSQNPRHKITKRGQNVTFRCDPISEHNRLYWYRQTLGQGPEFLTYFQNEAQLEKSRLLSDRFSAERPKGSFSTLEIQRTEQGDSAMYLCASSSRDNYEQYFGPGTRLTVT.

The chain has TRBV29-1 and TRBJ2-7; TRBD1 aligns across 11 bases. Per the germline V gene, CDR1 is SQVTM and CDR2 is ANQGSEA. This CDR3 has 14 residues. Germline trimming cut 1 base from V and 7 bases from J; bases unmatched to any gene: 6. CDR3 region: CSVEVGQGAREQYF. The CDR3 bases are TGCAGCGTTGAAGTAGGACAGGGGGCGCGGGAGCAGTACTTC.

The V call is TRBV6-6, the J call TRBJ2-2, with unresolved D. The CDR3 contains 14 residues. With 0 bases removed from V and 9 bases from J, the gap between germline ends came to 11 bases. The V gene's germline CDR1 is MNHNY and CDR2 SVGAGI (reference sequence). The CDR3 bases are TGTGCCAGCAGTTACTCTTCTGAATCGCGGGAGCTGTTTTTT. It yields the protein CASSYSSESRELFF.

This clone was counted once. The chain uses TRBV6-5 and TRBJ2-1; D is perhaps TRBD1 (5 bases). This CDR3 spans 14 amino acids. CDR1 is MNHEY and CDR2 is SVGAGI in the germline V gene. V lost 7 bases and J lost 5, with 15 bases in between. Here the CDR3 DNA reads TGTGCCAGCACTACAGTACAGGCTAACAATGAGCAGTTCTTC. This codes for CASTTVQANNEQFF.

V usage is TRBV11-2 and J usage is TRBJ2-7; unclear D gene. The V gene's germline CDR1 is SGHAT and CDR2 FQNNGV. V shed 1 base and J shed 4 bases, with 11 bases lying between them. This CDR3 spans 14 amino acids. The DNA for the CDR3 is TGTGCCAGCAGCTTAGCCCCAGCCGAATACGAGCAGTACTTC. This codes for CASSLAPAEYEQYF.

The V and J genes are TRBV4-1 and TRBJ2-2; 12 bases line up with TRBD2. V shed 4 bases, J shed 4 bases, and the junction held 4 bases outside the gene matches. CDR1 is MGHRA and CDR2 is YSYEKL in the germline V gene. This CDR3 region has 16 residues. CDR3 DNA sequence: TGCGCCAGCAGCCCGCGACTAGCGGGAGTCACCGGGGAGCTGTTTTTT. Translation gives CASSPRLAGVTGELFF.

The chain uses TRBV27 and TRBJ2-1; D is perhaps TRBD1 or TRBD2 (5 bases each). The length of the CDR3 is 16 residues. In germline, CDR1 is MNHEY, CDR2 SMNVEV (reference sequence). V lost 0 bases and J 9 bases, leaving 18 bases between the germline ends. The CDR3, as DNA: TGTGCCAGCAGTTTATCTACTAGGGGTGTGGCTGGTGAGCAGTTCTTC. The encoded protein is CASSLSTRGVAGEQFF.

The rearrangement joins TRBV2 to TRBJ1-5; TRBD1 agrees at 9 bases. The CDR3 sequence is 14 residues long. After removal of 6 bases from V and 1 base from J, the junction contained 1 base not matched to a gene. Germline V CDR1 and CDR2: SNHLY, FYNNEI. The CDR3 nucleotides read TGTGCCAGCAGGGGACAGGGAAGCAATCAGCCCCAGCATTTT. This encodes CASRGQGSNQPQHF.

This rearrangement joins TRBV28 to TRBJ1-1; D is unresolved. CDR1 and CDR2 from the germline V gene are MDHEN and SYDVKM. The CDR3 runs 14 residues. The V end was cut by 3 bases, the J end by 0 bases, with 8 bases between. This CDR3 reads CASSFKRMNTEAFF. The CDR3 region has the DNA TGTGCCAGCAGTTTTAAAAGGATGAACACTGAAGCTTTCTTT.

The CDR3 sequence is CASSGRVGIANYGYTF. CDR3 DNA: TGCGCCAGCAGCGGACGCGTGGGGATTGCGAACTATGGCTACACCTTC. The chain couples TRBV10-2 to TRBJ1-2; D gene ambiguous. Deletions cut 6 bases from V and 2 bases from J, with 19 bases between. The CDR3 runs to 16 residues. Germline CDR1 reads WSHSY; CDR2 reads SAAADI.

This clone was observed once. The chain joins TRBV4-1 to TRBJ2-1; TRBD1 matches at 9 bases. CDR3 size: 17 residues. Germline CDR1 and CDR2: MGHRA and YSYEKL. The V gene end was trimmed by 2 bases and the J gene end by 8 bases; junction bases not matched to a gene: 13. CDR3 region: CASSQSLRTGGRYEQFF. The CDR3 region has the DNA TGCGCCAGCAGCCAATCTTTAAGAACAGGGGGCCGGTATGAGCAGTTCTTC.

This sequence joins TRBV27 and TRBJ2-5, with D unresolved. CDR3 length: 13 residues. In germline, CDR1 is MNHEY, CDR2 SMNVEV (reference sequence). V dropped 0 bases and J dropped 4 bases, with 6 bases sitting between them. In DNA form, the CDR3 reads TGTGCCAGCAGTTTATCTAAAGTAGAGACCCAGTACTTC. As protein: CASSLSKVETQYF.

This chain connects TRBV27 to TRBJ2-1, with TRBD2 matching over 9 bases. V was pared by 5 bases and J by 2 bases, with 4 bases of the junction left unmatched. The CDR3 is 15 residues long. The V gene's germline CDR1 is MNHEY and CDR2 SMNVEV (reference sequence). The CDR3 coding sequence is TGTGCCAGCAGTCTTATAGCGGGAGCCTACAATGAGCAGTTCTTC. Residues: CASSLIAGAYNEQFF.

CDR3 loop: CASSPAGRIADTQYF. The CDR3 region has the DNA TGTGCCAGCAGCCCAGCGGGACGTATCGCAGATACGCAGTATTTT. The chain recombines TRBV7-9 with TRBJ2-3; 7 bases fit TRBD2. The CDR3 has 15 residues. V trimming: 5 bases; J trimming: 4 bases; junction bases outside the gene matches: 9. The germline CDR1 and CDR2 sequences are SEHNR and FQNEAQ (reference sequence).